This T cell receptor (beta chain) appears in the sequencing data of a study of T cells after yellow fever vaccination. TCRdb reprocessed the 5' RACE reads with MiXCR, giving one entry per CDR3 protein. The sample holds roughly 300,000 distinct CDR3 sequences; around 6.8% are singletons and the top ten take over 15%. Concerning this clonotype: What it binds is unknown.

CDR1 is SEHNR, CDR2 FQNEAQ, per germline (reference sequence). Trimming removed 5 bases from V and 3 bases from J, with 11 bases in between. The CDR3 is made up of 15 amino acids. General study results and limits: Reappearance after the booster was observed for most primary-vaccination clones (around 95% CD4, about 85% CD8).

Sequencing used PBMCs, obtained roughly 45 days after the first yellow fever vaccination. The sequence was collected from a man aged 18 to 30 who received the YFV17D yellow fever vaccine. The chain joins TRBV7-9 to TRBJ2-6; no firm D call. The CDR3 DNA reads TGTGCCAGCAGCCCTGGCGGATATGGGGCCAACGTCCTGACTTTC. Amino acid sequence: CASSPGGYGANVLTF. Looking up the rest from reference TRBV7-9 and TRBJ2-6 gives the full variable domain: DTGVSQNPRHKITKRGQNVTFRCDPISEHNRLYWYRQTLGQGPEFLTYFQNEAQLEKSRLLSDRFSAERPKGSFSTLEIQRTEQGDSAMYLCASSPGGYGANVLTFGAGSRLTVL.